The next 18 T cell receptor beta chains were all read from a single sample in a study of T-cell reconstitution after alpha-beta-depleted transplantation in children. Unique molecular identifiers were incorporated during preparation of the TCRbeta library. TCRdb re-derived calls from the PCR reads in MiXCR, one entry per CDR3 protein. The sample shows about 120,000 distinct CDR3 sequences, 23% of them seen only once. Material: PBMCs, mostly from graft donor cells, obtained 180 days after TCRalphabeta/CD19-depleted stem cell transplant. These receptors were collected from a male patient aged 2 to 10 who had a stem cell transplant for chronic granulomatous disease, so the T cells may come from the graft donor.

This clonotype was counted between two and nine times. The chain uses TRBV18 and TRBJ2-1; 9 bases match TRBD1. The V gene end was trimmed by 3 bases and the J gene end by 5 bases; junction bases not matched to a gene: 2. The CDR3 extends over 14 amino acids. Germline loops: CDR1 KGHSH, CDR2 LQKENI. The CDR3 is CASSPGTGNNEQFF. The CDR3 bases are TGTGCCAGCTCACCCGGGACAGGGAACAATGAGCAGTTCTTC.

The V call is TRBV7-2, the J call TRBJ1-2; D is possibly TRBD1 (6 bases). V shed 1 base and J shed 7 bases, with 19 bases lying between them. Germline V gene data show CDR1 as SGHTA and CDR2 as FQGNSA. This CDR3 is 16 amino acids long. The CDR3 DNA is TGTGCCAGCAGCTTAGAGGCTGGGGGCGCAGTTGGTGGCTACACCTTC. The encoded protein is CASSLEAGGAVGGYTF.

This clonotype was counted at least ten times. The CDR3 nucleotides read TGTGCCAGCAGTTTCATAGAAAACACTGAAGCTTTCTTT. Its protein is CASSFIENTEAFF. This chain joins TRBV28 and TRBJ1-1, with D hard to call. This CDR3 has 13 residues. V was pared by 3 bases and J by 2 bases, with 7 bases between. Germline CDR1 is MDHEN and CDR2 is SYDVKM.

The chain is built from TRBV7-2 and TRBJ2-5; a weak D match, TRBD1 (6 bases). The ends were cut back, 7 bases at V and 3 bases at J, with 12 bases in the middle. The CDR3 is made up of 13 amino acids. Germline assignment: CDR1 SGHTA and CDR2 FQGNSA. CDR3 nucleotides: TGTGCCAGCATCGGTACAGGGAAAGAGACCCAGTACTTC. Translation gives CASIGTGKETQYF.

This rearrangement joins TRBV7-9 to TRBJ1-1; no reliable D call. Trimming stripped 4 bases from V and 8 bases from J, with 11 bases between. CDR1 and CDR2 (germline): SEHNR, FQNEAQ (reference sequence). This CDR3 has 12 amino acids. CDR3 in DNA: TGTGCCAGCAGCTCGCCCTCGCCGGAAGCTTTCTTT. It specifies CASSSPSPEAFF.

The chain combines TRBV5-1 with TRBJ2-1, with 10 bases fitting TRBD2. Germline lookup yields CDR1 SGHRS and CDR2 YFSETQ. J gave up 9 bases and V 1 base, and 7 bases lay outside the gene matches. The CDR3 spans 15 residues. The CDR3 is CASSLFSSGSSEQFF. The DNA for the CDR3 is TGCGCCAGCAGCTTGTTCTCTAGCGGGAGTAGTGAGCAGTTCTTC.

This clonotype was seen at least ten times. The rearrangement joins TRBV27 to TRBJ2-7; tentative D call: TRBD1 (6 bases). The CDR3 length is 14 residues. Germline CDR1 is MNHEY and CDR2 is SMNVEV (reference sequence). V was cut by 5 bases and J by 0 bases, with 11 bases left in between. This CDR3 reads CASSPDRISYEQYF. The CDR3 coding sequence is TGTGCCAGCAGTCCCGACAGGATCTCCTACGAGCAGTACTTC.

This clonotype was seen many times. J is TRBJ2-1 and V is TRBV28; tentative D call: TRBD2 (6 bases). Germline loops: CDR1 MDHEN, CDR2 SYDVKM. The CDR3 covers 11 residues. V lost 6 bases to trimming and J lost 6 bases, with 6 bases between them. The DNA for the CDR3 is TGTGCCAGCAGCGGGGGCAATGAGCAGTTCTTC. Amino acids: CASSGGNEQFF.

This clonotype showed up many times. The J gene is TRBJ1-6, the V gene TRBV7-2; 7 nucleotides line up with TRBD1. Unmatched junction bases numbered 4, after V lost 2 bases and J lost 6 bases. CDR3 size: 15 residues. Germline V gene data show CDR1 as SGHTA and CDR2 as FQGNSA. The CDR3 coding sequence is TGTGCCAGCAGCTTACCCGGACAGGTTAATTCACCCCTCCACTTT. Protein product: CASSLPGQVNSPLHF.

A remark on this clonotype: A much larger clone lies a single base off, so this may be a read error. V is TRBV20-1 and J is TRBJ2-7; 12 nucleotides align to TRBD1. From germline, CDR1 is DFQATT and CDR2 SNEGSKA (reference sequence). CDR3 length: 13 amino acids. For the CDR3, the DNA is TGCAGTGCCTCGGGACAGGGGGCGTACGAGCAGCACTTC. Its translation is CSASGQGAYEQHF.

The sample holds a few counts of this clonotype. The chain combines TRBV11-2 with TRBJ2-3; D remains ambiguous. This CDR3 contains 13 residues. Between the trimmed V and J ends, which lost 5 bases and 8 bases, there was a span of 14 bases. Germline lookup yields CDR1 SGHAT and CDR2 FQNNGV. The CDR3 is CASSLGPLATQYF. The CDR3 DNA follows: TGTGCCAGCAGCCTAGGTCCCCTCGCTACGCAGTATTTT.

The V call is TRBV12-3 or TRBV12-4, the J call TRBJ1-1, with 7 bases lining up with TRBD1. This CDR3 spans 14 amino acids. After removal of 7 bases from V and 0 bases from J, the junction contained 5 bases not matched to a gene. Here the CDR3 reads CASTKDRVNTEAFF. The CDR3 nucleotides are TGTGCCAGCACCAAAGACAGGGTGAACACTGAAGCTTTCTTT.

This chain links TRBV5-1 with TRBJ2-2; possibly TRBD2 for D (5 bases). V was clipped by 4 bases and J by 0 bases, with 13 bases between them. Germline V gene data show CDR1 as SGHRS and CDR2 as YFSETQ. There are 16 residues in the CDR3. CDR3 sequence reads: CASSIERSANTGELFF. CDR3 nucleotides: TGCGCCAGCAGCATCGAGCGTAGCGCGAACACCGGGGAGCTGTTTTTT.

The rearrangement links TRBV12-3 or TRBV12-4 to TRBJ1-5; no clear D. The length of the CDR3 is 17 residues. Deletions cut 2 bases from V and 0 bases from J, with 14 bases between. CDR3 residues: CASSLTRTLNSNQPQHF. The CDR3 DNA is TGTGCCAGCAGTTTAACACGGACGCTAAATAGCAATCAGCCCCAGCATTTT.

This clonotype was counted many times. J is TRBJ2-3 and V is TRBV12-3 or TRBV12-4; D unresolved. The germline V and J ends were trimmed by 6 bases and 2 bases, with 9 bases remaining between them. The CDR3 contains 13 residues. CDR3 in amino acids: CASRQGVTDTQYF. The CDR3 DNA reads TGTGCCAGCAGGCAAGGCGTCACAGATACGCAGTATTTT.

This clonotype showed up many times. The chain carries TRBV5-8 and TRBJ2-1, with a weak D call TRBD1 (6 bases). Germline CDR1 reads SGHTS; CDR2 reads YDEGEE. The CDR3 is 12 residues long. The germline V and J ends were trimmed by 4 bases and 9 bases, with 11 bases remaining between them. Here the CDR3 reads CASSLYRVEQFF. The DNA for the CDR3 is TGTGCCAGCAGCCTCTACAGGGTTGAGCAGTTCTTC.

This clonotype was found many times. The chain links TRBV12-3 or TRBV12-4 to TRBJ1-6, with 11 bases that match TRBD1. The junction had 4 bases not matched to a gene; V was cut back by 5 bases and J by 7 bases. The CDR3 runs to 15 residues. Written as DNA, the CDR3 is TGTGCCAGCAGTCGCGGGACAGGGGGGAATTCACCCCTCCACTTT. Protein product: CASSRGTGGNSPLHF.

This clonotype was observed many times. The CDR3 coding sequence is TGCGCCAGCGTTACTGGGGAACAGGTTGACACCGGGGAGCTGTTTTTT. As protein: CASVTGEQVDTGELFF. J is TRBJ2-2 and V is TRBV5-1; D possibly corresponds to TRBD1 (5 bases). The V gene lost 7 bases and the J gene lost 3 bases, with 19 bases spanning the gap. The CDR3 extends over 16 amino acids. Germline V gene lookup returns CDR1 SGHRS and CDR2 YFSETQ.